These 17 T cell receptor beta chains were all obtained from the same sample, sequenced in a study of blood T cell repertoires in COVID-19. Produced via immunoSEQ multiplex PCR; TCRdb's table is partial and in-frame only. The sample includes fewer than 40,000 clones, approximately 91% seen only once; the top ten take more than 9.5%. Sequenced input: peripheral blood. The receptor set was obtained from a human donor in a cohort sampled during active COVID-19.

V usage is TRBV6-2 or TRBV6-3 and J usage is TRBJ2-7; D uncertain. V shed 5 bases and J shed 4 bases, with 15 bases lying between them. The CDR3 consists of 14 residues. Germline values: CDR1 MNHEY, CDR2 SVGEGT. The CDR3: CASSKLPTFYEQYF. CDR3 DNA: TGTGCCAGCAGTAAGCTCCCCACGTTTTACGAGCAGTACTTC.

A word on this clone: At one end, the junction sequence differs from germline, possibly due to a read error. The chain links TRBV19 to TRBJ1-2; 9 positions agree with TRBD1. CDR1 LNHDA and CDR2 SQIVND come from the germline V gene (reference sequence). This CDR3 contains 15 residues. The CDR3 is CASSVETGGGYGYTF. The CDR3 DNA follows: TGTGCCAGTAGTGTAGAAACAGGGGGCGGCTATGGCTACACCTTC. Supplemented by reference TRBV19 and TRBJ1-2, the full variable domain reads DGGITQSPKYLFRKEGQNVTLSCEQNLNHDAMYWYRQDPGQGLRLIYYSQIVNDFQKGDIAEGYSVSREKKESFPLTVTSAQKNPTAFYLCASSVETGGGYGYTFGSGTRLTVV.

This chain's CDR3 is CASRVGTGGLDTQYF. The CDR3 DNA follows: TGTGCCAGCCGCGTCGGGACAGGGGGTTTAGATACGCAGTATTTT. The gene calls are TRBV5-4 and TRBJ2-3; 11 positions match TRBD1. CDR3 length equals 15 residues. Trimming took 7 bases from V and 5 from J; bases not matched to a gene: 9. CDR1 SGHNT and CDR2 YYREEE come from the germline V gene (reference sequence). Looking up the rest from reference TRBV5-4 and TRBJ2-3 gives the full variable domain: ETGVTQSPTHLIKTRGQQVTLRCSSQSGHNTVSWYQQALGQGPQFIFQYYREEENGRGNFPPRFSGLQFPNYSSELNVNALELDDSALYLCASRVGTGGLDTQYFGPGTRLTVL.

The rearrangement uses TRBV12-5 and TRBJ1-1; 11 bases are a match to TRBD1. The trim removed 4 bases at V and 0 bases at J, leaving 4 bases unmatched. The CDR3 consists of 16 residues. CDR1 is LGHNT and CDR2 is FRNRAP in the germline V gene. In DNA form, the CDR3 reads TGTGCTAGTGGTTGGGACAGGGGGACGTTGAACACTGAAGCTTTCTTT. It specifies CASGWDRGTLNTEAFF.

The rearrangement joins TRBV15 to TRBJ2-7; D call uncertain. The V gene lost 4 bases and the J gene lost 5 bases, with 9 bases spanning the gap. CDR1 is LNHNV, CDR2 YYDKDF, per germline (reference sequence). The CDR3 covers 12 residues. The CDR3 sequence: CATSNSRDEQYF. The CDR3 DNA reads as TGTGCCACCAGCAATTCTCGGGACGAGCAGTACTTC.

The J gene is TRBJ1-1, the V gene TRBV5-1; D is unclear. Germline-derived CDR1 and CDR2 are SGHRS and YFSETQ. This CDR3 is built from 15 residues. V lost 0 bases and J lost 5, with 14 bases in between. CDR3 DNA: TGCGCCAGCAGCTTGGCGGGAACAGTGATAACTGAAGCTTTCTTT. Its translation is CASSLAGTVITEAFF. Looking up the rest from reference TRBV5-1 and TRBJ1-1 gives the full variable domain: KAGVTQTPRYLIKTRGQQVTLSCSPISGHRSVSWYQQTPGQGLQFLFEYFSETQRNKGNFPGRFSGRQFSNSRSEMNVSTLELGDSALYLCASSLAGTVITEAFFGQGTRLTVV.

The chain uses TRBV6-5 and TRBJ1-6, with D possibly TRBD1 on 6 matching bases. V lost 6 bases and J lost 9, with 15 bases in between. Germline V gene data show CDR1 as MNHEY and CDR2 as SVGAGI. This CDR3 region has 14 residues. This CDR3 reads CASSPTGRTSPLHF. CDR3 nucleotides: TGTGCCAGCAGCCCGACAGGTAGAACTTCACCCCTCCACTTT.

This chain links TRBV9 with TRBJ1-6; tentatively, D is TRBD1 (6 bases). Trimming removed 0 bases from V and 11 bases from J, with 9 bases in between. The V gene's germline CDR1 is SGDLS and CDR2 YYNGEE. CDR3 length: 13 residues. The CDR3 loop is CASSVGEGAPLHF. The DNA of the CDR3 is TGTGCCAGCAGCGTAGGGGAGGGGGCACCCCTCCACTTT.

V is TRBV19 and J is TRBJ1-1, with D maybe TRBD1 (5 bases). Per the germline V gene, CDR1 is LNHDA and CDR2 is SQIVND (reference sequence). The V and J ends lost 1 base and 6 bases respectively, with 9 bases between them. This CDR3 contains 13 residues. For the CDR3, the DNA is TGTGCCAGTAGTATAGGCACAGGAGCTGAAGCTTTCTTT. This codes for CASSIGTGAEAFF. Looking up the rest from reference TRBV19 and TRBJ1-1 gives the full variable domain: DGGITQSPKYLFRKEGQNVTLSCEQNLNHDAMYWYRQDPGQGLRLIYYSQIVNDFQKGDIAEGYSVSREKKESFPLTVTSAQKNPTAFYLCASSIGTGAEAFFGQGTRLTVV.

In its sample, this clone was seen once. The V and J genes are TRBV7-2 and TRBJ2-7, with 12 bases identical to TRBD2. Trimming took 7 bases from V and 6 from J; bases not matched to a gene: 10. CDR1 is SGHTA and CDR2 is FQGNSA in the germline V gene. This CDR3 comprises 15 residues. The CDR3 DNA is TGTGCCAGCACCCCGCGTGGACTAGCGGGATCCGAGCAGTACTTC. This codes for CASTPRGLAGSEQYF.

DNA of the CDR3: TGTGCCAGCAGTTTGACAGACAATGAGCAGTTCTTC. Translating gives CASSLTDNEQFF. V is TRBV7-8 and J is TRBJ2-1, with D tentatively TRBD1 (5 bases). The V gene lost 6 bases and the J gene lost 5 bases, with 8 bases spanning the gap. The V gene's germline CDR1 is SGHVS and CDR2 FQNEAQ. The CDR3 spans 12 residues.

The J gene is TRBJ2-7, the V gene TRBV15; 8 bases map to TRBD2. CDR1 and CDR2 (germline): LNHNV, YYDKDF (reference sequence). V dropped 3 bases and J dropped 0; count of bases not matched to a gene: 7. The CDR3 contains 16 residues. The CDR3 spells CATSSRVSGDSYEQYF. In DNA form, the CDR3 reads TGTGCCACCAGCAGTAGGGTTAGCGGGGACTCCTACGAGCAGTACTTC.

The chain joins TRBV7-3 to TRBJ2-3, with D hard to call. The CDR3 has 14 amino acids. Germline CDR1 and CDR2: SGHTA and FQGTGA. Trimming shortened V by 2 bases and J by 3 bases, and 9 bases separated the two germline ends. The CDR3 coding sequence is TGTGCCAGCAGCTTACGAGCGTCAACAGATACGCAGTATTTT. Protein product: CASSLRASTDTQYF.

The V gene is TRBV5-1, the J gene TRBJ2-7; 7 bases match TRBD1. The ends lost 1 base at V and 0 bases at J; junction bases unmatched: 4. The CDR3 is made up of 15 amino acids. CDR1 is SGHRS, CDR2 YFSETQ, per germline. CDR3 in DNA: TGCGCCAGCAGCTTGAGGGGACAGAGCTCCTACGAGCAGTACTTC. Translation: CASSLRGQSSYEQYF.

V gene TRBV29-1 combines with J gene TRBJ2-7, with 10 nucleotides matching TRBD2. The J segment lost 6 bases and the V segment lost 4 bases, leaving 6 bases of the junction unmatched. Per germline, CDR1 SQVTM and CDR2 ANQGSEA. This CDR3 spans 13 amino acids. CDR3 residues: CSVVLAGTGEQYF. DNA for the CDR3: TGCAGCGTTGTACTAGCGGGAACGGGCGAGCAGTACTTC.

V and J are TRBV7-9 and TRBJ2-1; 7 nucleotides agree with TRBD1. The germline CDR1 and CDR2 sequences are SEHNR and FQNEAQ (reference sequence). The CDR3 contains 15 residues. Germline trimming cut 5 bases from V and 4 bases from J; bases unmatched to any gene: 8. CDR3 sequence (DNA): TGTGCCAGCAGCCACGGGACAGAGATTTACAATGAGCAGTTCTTC. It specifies CASSHGTEIYNEQFF. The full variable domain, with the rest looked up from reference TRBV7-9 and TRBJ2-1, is DTGVSQNPRHKITKRGQNVTFRCDPISEHNRLYWYRQTLGQGPEFLTYFQNEAQLEKSRLLSDRFSAERPKGSFSTLEIQRTEQGDSAMYLCASSHGTEIYNEQFFGPGTRLTVL.

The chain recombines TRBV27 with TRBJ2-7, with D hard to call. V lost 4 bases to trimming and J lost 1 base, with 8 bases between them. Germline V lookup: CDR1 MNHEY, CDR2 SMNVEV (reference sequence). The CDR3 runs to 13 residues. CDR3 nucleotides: TGTGCCAGCAGTTATTCTGAGTCCTACGAGCAGTACTTC. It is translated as CASSYSESYEQYF.